Following are 15 T cell receptor beta chains from one sample sequenced in a study of blood T cells in healthy people across ages. The use of a sample-barcoded 5' primer and a J-beta primer mix characterized a second PCR of roughly 7 to 12 cycles. TCRdb re-called the 5' RACE reads with MiXCR, one entry per CDR3 protein. The data hold about 640,000 distinct CDR3 sequences, with around 54% observed a single time. Sequenced input: blood. Receptors originate from a man in his 60s in good health.

This clonotype was observed a few times. The V gene is TRBV6-2 or TRBV6-3, the J gene TRBJ2-5; the D gene is possibly TRBD2 (5 bases). Trimming took off 6 bases at V and 1 base at J, with 21 bases between the two ends. This CDR3 has 17 residues. Germline CDR1 is MNHEY and CDR2 is SVGEGT. CDR3 residues: CASSVTPGGSAQETQYF. CDR3 sequence (DNA): TGTGCCAGCAGCGTTACCCCCGGTGGTAGCGCCCAAGAGACCCAGTACTTC.

The chain joins TRBV28 to TRBJ2-4; 10 bases match TRBD2. The assigned J gene may be wrong: the sequence end matches TRBJ2-7 better. The germline V gene has CDR1 MDHEN and CDR2 SYDVKM. This CDR3 is built from 15 residues. CDR3 nucleotide sequence: TGTGCCAGCAGCGTACTAGCGGGAACATCTTACGAGCAGTACTTC. Translation: CASSVLAGTSYEQYF.

This clonotype appeared a few times. The CDR3 DNA sequence: TGCGCCAGCAGCGCGGGACAGGGCCTCACAGATACGCAGTATTTT. It specifies CASSAGQGLTDTQYF. The chain has TRBV5-1 and TRBJ2-3, with 9 bases aligning to TRBD1. The CDR3 is 15 amino acids. V lost 4 bases and J lost 2; bases outside the gene matches: 5. Per germline, CDR1 SGHRS and CDR2 YFSETQ.

The rearrangement uses TRBV10-3 and TRBJ2-5; D is ambiguous. V lost 3 bases, J lost 2 bases, and 7 bases lay in between. This CDR3 has 13 amino acids. Germline V gene sequence: CDR1 ENHRY, CDR2 SYGVKD. The CDR3 DNA reads as TGTGCCATCAGTGATTCAGGTCAAGAGACCCAGTACTTC. Protein product: CAISDSGQETQYF.

This clonotype was detected only once. The CDR3 nucleotides are TGTGCCAGCAGTCGACCGGGACGACCACTCCAAGAGACCCAGTACTTC. Residues: CASSRPGRPLQETQYF. The V gene is TRBV6-2 or TRBV6-3, the J gene TRBJ2-5, with D possibly called TRBD1 or TRBD2 (5 bases each). The V gene lost 5 bases and the J gene lost 1 base, with 17 bases spanning the gap. The CDR3 totals 16 residues. The germline V gene has CDR1 MNHEY and CDR2 SVGEGT.

V usage is TRBV28 and J usage is TRBJ1-6; 7 bases are shared with TRBD1. The V segment lost 5 bases and the J segment 5 bases; nucleotides outside the gene matches: 6. This CDR3 comprises 15 residues. Looked up from germline, CDR1 is MDHEN and CDR2 is SYDVKM. The CDR3 region is CASSRATGHNSPLHF. Written as DNA, the CDR3 is TGTGCCAGCAGTCGGGCGACAGGGCATAATTCACCCCTCCACTTT.

The chain is built from TRBV2 and TRBJ2-4, with D perhaps matching TRBD2 (6 bases). The length of the CDR3 is 15 residues. The V and J ends lost 3 bases and 1 base respectively, with 10 bases between them. Germline assignment: CDR1 SNHLY and CDR2 FYNNEI. This CDR3 reads CASSDRGTAKNIQYF. DNA for the CDR3: TGTGCCAGCAGTGACCGGGGGACGGCCAAAAACATTCAGTACTTC.

The genes are TRBV20-1 and TRBJ2-7, with TRBD2 matching 8 bases. The CDR3 is 13 residues long. V was pared by 4 bases and J by 3 bases, with 5 bases of the junction left unmatched. Looked up from germline, CDR1 is DFQATT and CDR2 is SNEGSKA (reference sequence). The CDR3 sequence is CSATPGGLYEQYF. In DNA, the CDR3 is TGCAGTGCTACCCCGGGGGGGCTCTACGAGCAGTACTTC.

J is TRBJ2-6 and V is TRBV18; D perhaps matches TRBD1 (6 bases). The V gene lost 3 bases and the J gene lost 0 bases, with 15 bases spanning the gap. This CDR3 is built from 18 residues. CDR1 is KGHSH and CDR2 is LQKENI in the germline V gene. This CDR3 reads CASSPGWGQLSGANVLTF. CDR3 DNA: TGTGCCAGCTCACCGGGATGGGGGCAACTCTCTGGGGCCAACGTCCTGACTTTC.

The V call is TRBV4-1, the J call TRBJ2-5, with a tentative D call TRBD1 (7 bases). V dropped 4 bases and J dropped 5 bases, with 14 bases sitting between them. This CDR3 is 14 amino acids long. The germline V gene has CDR1 MGHRA and CDR2 YSYEKL. DNA for the CDR3: TGCGCCAGCAGCCCACAGGGGCGGGACGAGACCCAGTACTTC. This encodes CASSPQGRDETQYF.

V gene TRBV11-1 combines with J gene TRBJ1-1; 7 positions match TRBD1. Germline assignment: CDR1 SGHAT and CDR2 FQDESV (reference sequence). The CDR3 has 15 amino acids. Trimming cost V 4 bases and J 2 bases; bases outside gene matches: 7. The CDR3 is CASSSRNRGNTEAFF. DNA of the CDR3: TGTGCCAGCAGCTCTAGGAACAGGGGAAACACTGAAGCTTTCTTT.

The gene calls are TRBV2 and TRBJ2-3; 14 bases map to TRBD2. The J segment lost 1 base and the V segment lost 0 bases, leaving 0 bases of the junction unmatched. The CDR3 sequence is 17 residues long. The germline CDR1 and CDR2 sequences are SNHLY and FYNNEI. CDR3 sequence reads: CASSEAGLAGGTDTQYF. CDR3 in DNA: TGTGCCAGCAGTGAAGCGGGACTAGCGGGGGGCACAGATACGCAGTATTTT. The variable domain in full, completed from reference TRBV2 and TRBJ2-3, reads EPEVTQTPSHQVTQMGQEVILRCVPISNHLYFYWYRQILGQKVEFLVSFYNNEISEKSEIFDDQFSVERPDGSNFTLKIRSTKLEDSAMYFCASSEAGLAGGTDTQYFGPGTRLTVL.

The chain combines TRBV4-1 with TRBJ1-1, with D unresolved. Germline V gene sequence: CDR1 MGHRA, CDR2 YSYEKL. V was clipped by 2 bases and J by 5 bases, with 9 bases between them. CDR3 length equals 13 residues. CDR3 DNA sequence: TGCGCCAGCAGCCAACGCGGAAATACTGAAGCTTTCTTT. This sequence encodes CASSQRGNTEAFF.

This chain links TRBV5-1 with TRBJ2-2; D perhaps matches TRBD1 (6 bases). The V end was cut by 2 bases, the J end by 2 bases, with 22 bases between. Germline V gene lookup returns CDR1 SGHRS and CDR2 YFSETQ. This CDR3 has 19 amino acids. The CDR3 coding sequence is TGCGCCAGCAGCTTTGACGGGGCCAGGGGCGTTACCAACACCGGGGAGCTGTTTTTT. Translated, it gives CASSFDGARGVTNTGELFF. Full variable domain (rest looked up from reference TRBV5-1 and TRBJ2-2): KAGVTQTPRYLIKTRGQQVTLSCSPISGHRSVSWYQQTPGQGLQFLFEYFSETQRNKGNFPGRFSGRQFSNSRSEMNVSTLELGDSALYLCASSFDGARGVTNTGELFFGEGSRLTVL.

This clonotype was picked up many times. V usage is TRBV12-3 or TRBV12-4 and J usage is TRBJ1-5; TRBD1 matches at 7 bases. The CDR3 spans 13 residues. V was clipped by 7 bases and J by 4 bases; unmatched bases: 4. CDR3 in DNA: TGTGCCAGCAAGGGGGCAGTAAATCAGCCCCAGCATTTT. It is translated as CASKGAVNQPQHF.